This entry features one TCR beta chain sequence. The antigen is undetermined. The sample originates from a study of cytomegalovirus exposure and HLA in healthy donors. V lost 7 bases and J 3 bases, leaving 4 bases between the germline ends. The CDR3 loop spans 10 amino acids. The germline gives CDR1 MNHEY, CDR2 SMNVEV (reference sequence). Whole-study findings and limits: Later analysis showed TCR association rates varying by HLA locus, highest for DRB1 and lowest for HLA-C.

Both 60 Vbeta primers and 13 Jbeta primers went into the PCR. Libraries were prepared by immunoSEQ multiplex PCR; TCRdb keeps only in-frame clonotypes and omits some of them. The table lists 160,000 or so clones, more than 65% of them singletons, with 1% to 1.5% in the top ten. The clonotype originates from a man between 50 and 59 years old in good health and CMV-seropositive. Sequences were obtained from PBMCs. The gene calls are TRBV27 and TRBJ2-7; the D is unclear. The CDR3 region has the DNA TGTGCCAGCAACTACTACGAGCAGTACTTC. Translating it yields CASNYYEQYF.